These T cell receptor beta chains were read from a single sample in a study of T cells in localized non-small cell lung cancer. Generated by immunoSEQ multiplex PCR, the TCRdb table keeps only in-frame clones and is missing some. The table shows fewer than 75,000 clones, with approximately 88% occurring only once. Specimen: peripheral blood, collected before any cancer treatment. The receptors stem from a female donor over 55 with stage I lung adenocarcinoma. Each CDR3 is given with its conserved first and last residue. D genes are given only for firm matches. Part of the rows lack a size; the others show once, few, many or a class for expanded clones.

V gene: TRBV5-1
J gene: TRBJ1-1
D gene: NA
clone size: NA
CDR3 DNA: TGCGCCAGCAGCTTGGAGAATGGAGGGGGTAGGGGGAGCACTGAAGCTTTCTTT
CDR3 protein: CASSLENGGGRGSTEAFF

V gene: TRBV11-2
J gene: TRBJ1-3
D gene: TRBD1
clone size: NA
CDR3 DNA: TGTGCCAGCAGCTTTACAGGGGGCTCTGGAAACACCATATATTTT
CDR3 protein: CASSFTGGSGNTIYF

V gene: TRBV15
J gene: TRBJ2-7
D gene: NA
clone size: NA
CDR3 DNA: TGTGCCACCAGCAGAGATCGGGGTTACTACGAGCAGTACTTC
CDR3 protein: CATSRDRGYYEQYF

V gene: TRBV2
J gene: TRBJ1-2
D gene: NA
clone size: NA
CDR3 DNA: TGTGCCAGCCGGGAGGACTACTATGGCTACACCTTC
CDR3 protein: CASREDYYGYTF

V gene: TRBV5-6
J gene: TRBJ1-5
D gene: NA
clone size: NA
CDR3 DNA: TGTGCCAGCAGCTTGGGACTCGCGGGGGGTCAGCCCCAGCATTTT
CDR3 protein: CASSLGLAGGQPQHF

V gene: TRBV6-5
J gene: TRBJ1-6
D gene: NA
clone size: once
CDR3 DNA: TGTGCCAGCAGTTACCAGTCGGGGGCCTTTAATTCACCCCTCCACTTT
CDR3 protein: CASSYQSGAFNSPLHF

V gene: TRBV7-2
J gene: TRBJ1-2
D gene: TRBD1
clone size: NA
CDR3 DNA: TGTGCCAGCAGCCTGGACAGGGTTTCGTACACCTTC
CDR3 protein: CASSLDRVSYTF

V gene: TRBV19
J gene: TRBJ2-6
D gene: NA
clone size: NA
CDR3 DNA: TGTGCCAGTAGTTATGGGAGTGGGGCCAACGTCCTGACTTTC
CDR3 protein: CASSYGSGANVLTF

V gene: TRBV5-1
J gene: TRBJ2-7
D gene: NA
clone size: NA
CDR3 DNA: TGCGCCAGCAGCTTGTTATCAGGGTTGGTCCACGAGCAGTACTTC
CDR3 protein: CASSLLSGLVHEQYF

V gene: TRBV7-2
J gene: TRBJ2-3
D gene: NA
clone size: NA
CDR3 DNA: TGTGCCAGCAGCTTAGCGGGGGCCACAGATACGCAGTATTTT
CDR3 protein: CASSLAGATDTQYF

V gene: TRBV9
J gene: TRBJ2-7
D gene: TRBD2
clone size: NA
CDR3 DNA: TGTGCCAGCAGCGAGACTAGCGGGAGCCCTCAGTACTTC
CDR3 protein: CASSETSGSPQYF

V gene: TRBV13
J gene: TRBJ2-7
D gene: NA
clone size: NA
CDR3 DNA: TGTGCCAGCAGCTTAGGCACGGGGGCGGGGGAGCAGTACTTC
CDR3 protein: CASSLGTGAGEQYF

V gene: TRBV9
J gene: TRBJ2-2
D gene: NA
clone size: NA
CDR3 DNA: TGTGCCAGCAGCCCCCTCGGACGGCTAAACACCGGGGAGCTGTTTTTT
CDR3 protein: CASSPLGRLNTGELFF

V gene: TRBV7-2
J gene: TRBJ2-3
D gene: TRBD2
clone size: NA
CDR3 DNA: TGTGCCAGCAGCTCTCTTAGGACTAGCGGGTTTACAGATACGCAGTATTTT
CDR3 protein: CASSSLRTSGFTDTQYF

V gene: TRBV2
J gene: TRBJ2-7
D gene: NA
clone size: NA
CDR3 DNA: TGTGCCAGCGCCCTGCCGCCGGGGGACGGCGAGCAGTACTTC
CDR3 protein: CASALPPGDGEQYF

V gene: TRBV18
J gene: TRBJ2-1
D gene: NA
clone size: NA
CDR3 DNA: TGTGCCAGCTCACCACCCTCCAGAAAAGACTACAATGAGCAGTTCTTC
CDR3 protein: CASSPPSRKDYNEQFF

V gene: TRBV15
J gene: TRBJ1-2
D gene: NA
clone size: NA
CDR3 DNA: TGTGCCACCAGCAGAGATGGGTCCATGGGGTATGACTATGGCTACACCTTC
CDR3 protein: CATSRDGSMGYDYGYTF

V gene: TRBV5-1
J gene: TRBJ1-2
D gene: TRBD1
clone size: NA
CDR3 DNA: TGCGCCAGCAGCAAAGACCCGGGACAGGGGAGCTATGGCTACACCTTC
CDR3 protein: CASSKDPGQGSYGYTF

V gene: TRBV18
J gene: TRBJ1-3
D gene: NA
clone size: NA
CDR3 DNA: TGTGCCAGCTCACCACGGGTACTTTCCTACTCTGGAAACACCATATATTTT
CDR3 protein: CASSPRVLSYSGNTIYF

V gene: TRBV12-2
J gene: TRBJ2-2
D gene: NA
clone size: NA
CDR3 DNA: TGTGCAAGTCGCTTAGCGTCCCGGGAGCTGTTTTTT
CDR3 protein: CASRLASRELFF

V gene: TRBV6-1
J gene: TRBJ2-5
D gene: NA
clone size: NA
CDR3 DNA: TGTGCCAGCGGTTTGGCAGGGAATCAAGAGACCCAGTACTTC
CDR3 protein: CASGLAGNQETQYF

V gene: TRBV6-6
J gene: TRBJ2-1
D gene: NA
clone size: NA
CDR3 DNA: TGTGCCAGCAGTTCCCAGCCAGTTGAGCAGTTCTTC
CDR3 protein: CASSSQPVEQFF

V gene: TRBV7-2
J gene: TRBJ2-7
D gene: TRBD2
clone size: NA
CDR3 DNA: TGTGCCAGCAGCTTAGGTGCGGGGGGCTACTACGAGCAGTACTTC
CDR3 protein: CASSLGAGGYYEQYF

V gene: TRBV9
J gene: TRBJ2-5
D gene: NA
clone size: NA
CDR3 DNA: TGTGCCAGCAGCAGAAGGGGGAACCAAGAGACCCAGTACTTC
CDR3 protein: CASSRRGNQETQYF

V gene: TRBV19
J gene: TRBJ2-1
D gene: NA
clone size: NA
CDR3 DNA: TGTGCCAGTAGTTCGGCTAGCGCCTACAATGAGCAGTTCTTC
CDR3 protein: CASSSASAYNEQFF

V gene: TRBV6-5
J gene: TRBJ2-7
D gene: NA
clone size: NA
CDR3 DNA: TGTGCCAGCAGTTATTATCCTGGGGCTCGGGAGCAGTACTTC
CDR3 protein: CASSYYPGAREQYF

V gene: TRBV5-1
J gene: TRBJ2-7
D gene: TRBD1
clone size: NA
CDR3 DNA: TGCGCCAGCAGCAAACCGGGACAGGGCCTCTCCTACGAGCAGTACTTC
CDR3 protein: CASSKPGQGLSYEQYF

V gene: TRBV4-1
J gene: TRBJ2-2
D gene: NA
clone size: NA
CDR3 DNA: TGCGCCAGCAGCCTTAATTGGGCGTCCGGGGAGCTGTTTTTT
CDR3 protein: CASSLNWASGELFF

V gene: TRBV19
J gene: TRBJ1-2
D gene: NA
clone size: NA
CDR3 DNA: TGTGCCAGTAGTATGTTGGGGGATGGCTACACCTTC
CDR3 protein: CASSMLGDGYTF

V gene: TRBV7-4
J gene: TRBJ2-1
D gene: TRBD1
clone size: NA
CDR3 DNA: TGTGCCAGCAGCTCCTCAGGGGGCGACTCATACAATGAGCAGTTCTTC
CDR3 protein: CASSSSGGDSYNEQFF

V gene: TRBV7-2
J gene: TRBJ2-5
D gene: TRBD1
clone size: NA
CDR3 DNA: TGTGCCAGCAGCTCGGACAGGGGGCGGAGTAAGACCCAGTACTTC
CDR3 protein: CASSSDRGRSKTQYF

V gene: TRBV28
J gene: TRBJ2-1
D gene: TRBD2
clone size: NA
CDR3 DNA: TGTGCCAGCAGTTTTACTAGCGGGGGCACGCCCTACAATGAGCAGTTCTTC
CDR3 protein: CASSFTSGGTPYNEQFF

V gene: TRBV19
J gene: TRBJ2-4
D gene: NA
clone size: NA
CDR3 DNA: TGTGCCAGTAGTGTGGAAGCCAAAAACATTCAGTACTTC
CDR3 protein: CASSVEAKNIQYF

V gene: TRBV5-1
J gene: TRBJ2-3
D gene: NA
clone size: NA
CDR3 DNA: TGCGCCAGCAGCCCGCAAGACCCGATTCCGCAGTATTTT
CDR3 protein: CASSPQDPIPQYF

V gene: TRBV7-8
J gene: TRBJ1-1
D gene: NA
clone size: NA
CDR3 DNA: TGTGCCAGCAGCTCGCAGGACACTTTGAACACTGAAGCTTTCTTT
CDR3 protein: CASSSQDTLNTEAFF

V gene: TRBV6-6
J gene: TRBJ1-4
D gene: NA
clone size: NA
CDR3 DNA: TGTGCCAGCAGTTACCAGACGGGGGGGAAGGAAAAACTGTTTTTT
CDR3 protein: CASSYQTGGKEKLFF

V gene: TRBV29-1
J gene: TRBJ1-3
D gene: NA
clone size: NA
CDR3 DNA: TGCAGCGTTGTTTCGGGGACAAATAATGGAAACACCATATATTTT
CDR3 protein: CSVVSGTNNGNTIYF

V gene: TRBV19
J gene: TRBJ2-3
D gene: NA
clone size: NA
CDR3 DNA: TGTGCCAGCGATGAGGCTAGAATTGGAGATACGCAGTATTTT
CDR3 protein: CASDEARIGDTQYF

V gene: TRBV6-5
J gene: TRBJ2-3
D gene: TRBD1
clone size: NA
CDR3 DNA: TGTGCCACCCGGGACAGGGGCAGCACAGATACGCAGTATTTT
CDR3 protein: CATRDRGSTDTQYF

V gene: TRBV21-1
J gene: TRBJ2-2
D gene: NA
clone size: NA
CDR3 DNA: TGTGCCAGCAGCCACTACTTCCCCGGGACAGAGAACACCGGGGAGCTGTTTTTT
CDR3 protein: CASSHYFPGTENTGELFF

V gene: TRBV19
J gene: TRBJ2-5
D gene: TRBD1
clone size: few
CDR3 DNA: TGTGCCAGTAGTATGCCGGCGACAGGGGGTCGGGAGACCCAGTACTTC
CDR3 protein: CASSMPATGGRETQYF

V gene: TRBV9
J gene: TRBJ2-5
D gene: NA
clone size: NA
CDR3 DNA: TGTGCCAGCAGCGTAGGGGGTTACAGGGAGACCCAGTACTTC
CDR3 protein: CASSVGGYRETQYF

V gene: TRBV7-9
J gene: TRBJ2-5
D gene: NA
clone size: NA
CDR3 DNA: TGTGCCAGCGGCCATCAAGTCCAAGAGACCCAGTACTTC
CDR3 protein: CASGHQVQETQYF

V gene: TRBV10-1
J gene: TRBJ1-1
D gene: NA
clone size: NA
CDR3 DNA: TGCGCCAGCAGAAGGGAGGGGGACACTGAAGCTTTCTTT
CDR3 protein: CASRREGDTEAFF

V gene: TRBV29-1
J gene: TRBJ2-1
D gene: NA
clone size: NA
CDR3 DNA: TGCAGCGTTGAAGGCAGCTACAATGAGCAGTTCTTC
CDR3 protein: CSVEGSYNEQFF

V gene: TRBV6-1
J gene: TRBJ2-1
D gene: NA
clone size: NA
CDR3 DNA: TGTGCCAGCAGTGCAATAGAGCAGTTCTTC
CDR3 protein: CASSAIEQFF

V gene: TRBV5-1
J gene: TRBJ1-4
D gene: NA
clone size: NA
CDR3 DNA: TGCGCCAGCAGCCGGGACGGTGCAACTAATGAAAAACTGTTTTTT
CDR3 protein: CASSRDGATNEKLFF